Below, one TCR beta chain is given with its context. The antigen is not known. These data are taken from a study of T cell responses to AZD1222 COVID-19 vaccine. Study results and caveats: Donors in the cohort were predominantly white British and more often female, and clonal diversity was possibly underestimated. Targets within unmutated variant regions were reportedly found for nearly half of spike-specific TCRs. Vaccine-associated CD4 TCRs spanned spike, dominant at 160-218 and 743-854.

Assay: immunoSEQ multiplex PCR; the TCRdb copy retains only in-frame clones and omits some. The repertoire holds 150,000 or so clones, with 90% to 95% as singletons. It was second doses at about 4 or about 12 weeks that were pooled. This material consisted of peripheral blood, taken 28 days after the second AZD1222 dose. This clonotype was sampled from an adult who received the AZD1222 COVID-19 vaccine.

The CDR3 DNA sequence: TGTGCCAGCAGCTTACAGGGTGGCAATACAGCCTACGAGCAGTACTTC. As protein: CASSLQGGNTAYEQYF. The chain recombines TRBV7-6 with TRBJ2-7, with D tentatively TRBD1 (5 bases). Germline loops: CDR1 SGHVS, CDR2 FNYEAQ. V was shortened by 2 bases and J by 2 bases, with 16 bases between the two germline ends. CDR3 length equals 16 residues.